Below are 30 T cell receptor beta chains sequenced from a single sample in a study of T cell changes during pregnancy in multiple sclerosis. Assay used: immunoSEQ multiplex PCR; TCRdb lists only in-frame clones, some missing. The repertoire holds about 59,000 clones, with 93% as singletons. The material sequenced was CD8+ T cells from peripheral blood mononuclear cells, taken in the third trimester of pregnancy. All receptors derive from a female donor with multiple sclerosis, enrolled in a pregnancy study.

This chain joins TRBV14 and TRBJ2-7; D gene unclear. CDR3 length: 16 residues. Germline CDR1 reads SGHDN; CDR2 reads FVKESK. Trimming stripped 1 base from V and 7 bases from J, with 20 bases between. The CDR3 sequence: CASSQALIPPRVEQYF. CDR3 nucleotides: TGTGCCAGCAGCCAAGCCCTGATTCCCCCTCGAGTAGAGCAGTACTTC.

The chain uses TRBV4-1 and TRBJ2-1, with D possibly matching TRBD2 (5 bases). Germline CDR1 MGHRA, CDR2 YSYEKL. V was pared by 8 bases and J by 5 bases, with 16 bases between. The CDR3 is made up of 14 amino acids. The DNA of the CDR3 is TGCGCCAGCTCTCCCTCGGGTAGCGACAATGAGCAGTTCTTC. Amino acid sequence: CASSPSGSDNEQFF.

The chain carries TRBV4-3 and TRBJ2-1, with 15 positions matching TRBD2. V shed 0 bases and J 14 bases; nucleotides not matched to a gene: 8. The germline V gene has CDR1 LGHNA and CDR2 YSLEER. The CDR3 contains 16 residues. The CDR3 reads CASSQERGLAGGPKFF. The DNA of the CDR3 is TGCGCCAGCAGCCAAGAGAGAGGACTAGCGGGAGGGCCTAAGTTCTTC.

This chain uses TRBV27 with TRBJ2-1; TRBD1 might be the D (5 bases). This CDR3 is built from 15 residues. V was trimmed by 4 bases and J by 0 bases, leaving 10 bases between them. Germline V gene data show CDR1 as MNHEY and CDR2 as SMNVEV (reference sequence). The CDR3: CASSSSDTSYNEQFF. For the CDR3, the DNA is TGTGCCAGCAGTTCGTCGGACACCTCCTACAATGAGCAGTTCTTC.

The rearrangement links TRBV30 to TRBJ1-1, with D possibly TRBD1 on 5 matching bases. Germline V gives CDR1 GTSNPN, CDR2 SVGIG (reference sequence). The CDR3 has 12 amino acids. V was trimmed by 4 bases and J by 4 bases, leaving 10 bases between them. CDR3 loop: CAWTGFGTEAFF. The CDR3 DNA reads TGTGCCTGGACAGGGTTCGGCACTGAAGCTTTCTTT.

CDR3 nucleotides: TGTGCCAGCAGCGGGGCAGGGGGCTCGGAAGAGACCCAGTACTTC. It translates to CASSGAGGSEETQYF. This chain links TRBV21-1 with TRBJ2-5; the D call of TRBD1 is as the table states it, not checked on the DNA. TRBV21-1 is labeled a pseudogene. This CDR3 has 15 amino acids.

The chain combines TRBV4-3 with TRBJ2-3; D gene ambiguous. Trimming shortened V by 1 base and J by 2 bases, and 4 bases separated the two germline ends. The CDR3 has 13 amino acids. Germline CDR1 and CDR2: LGHNA and YSLEER. CDR3 in amino acids: CASSQGLTDTQYF. CDR3 nucleotide sequence: TGCGCCAGCAGCCAAGGACTCACAGATACGCAGTATTTT.

The chain is built from TRBV6-1 and TRBJ1-5; TRBD1 agrees at 7 bases. After removal of 3 bases from V and 5 bases from J, the junction contained 4 bases not matched to a gene. This CDR3 is built from 14 residues. Germline lookup yields CDR1 MNHNS and CDR2 SASEGT. The CDR3 sequence: CASSDRGGYQPQHF. As DNA, the CDR3 is TGTGCCAGCAGTGATCGAGGGGGCTATCAGCCCCAGCATTTT.

The chain joins TRBV28 to TRBJ2-7; no clear D. Trimming took 4 bases from V and 2 from J, leaving 12 bases between them. The CDR3 is made up of 14 amino acids. Germline V gene data show CDR1 as MDHEN and CDR2 as SYDVKM. The chain's CDR3 is CASSSRLSTYEQYF. For the CDR3, the DNA is TGTGCCAGCAGTTCCCGACTCTCCACCTACGAGCAGTACTTC.

The chain combines TRBV19 with TRBJ1-2, with D possibly matching TRBD1 (6 bases). Trimming left V 5 bases short and J 5 bases short, with 15 bases between. The CDR3 loop spans 14 amino acids. Germline V gene lookup returns CDR1 LNHDA and CDR2 SQIVND (reference sequence). CDR3 coding DNA: TGTGCCAGTAGTGCCGGACAGTACGTGTATGGCTACACCTTC. Its protein is CASSAGQYVYGYTF.

V gene TRBV28 combines with J gene TRBJ2-7; 9 bases line up with TRBD2. V was pared by 2 bases and J by 2 bases, with 7 bases of the junction left unmatched. This CDR3 has 16 amino acids. From germline, CDR1 is MDHEN and CDR2 SYDVKM. CDR3 loop: CASSLGAGGPPYEQYF. CDR3 DNA: TGTGCCAGCAGTTTAGGAGCGGGAGGCCCACCCTACGAGCAGTACTTC.

In its sample, this clone was seen once. V is TRBV19 and J is TRBJ1-1; 7 nucleotides align to TRBD1. Germline V gene lookup returns CDR1 LNHDA and CDR2 SQIVND (reference sequence). This CDR3 region has 14 residues. The V segment lost 1 base and the J segment 7 bases; nucleotides outside the gene matches: 6. The CDR3 sequence: CASSIGAGQIEAFF. The CDR3 coding sequence is TGTGCCAGTAGTATAGGTGCGGGACAGATTGAAGCTTTCTTT. Full variable domain (missing parts from reference TRBV19 and TRBJ1-1): DGGITQSPKYLFRKEGQNVTLSCEQNLNHDAMYWYRQDPGQGLRLIYYSQIVNDFQKGDIAEGYSVSREKKESFPLTVTSAQKNPTAFYLCASSIGAGQIEAFFGQGTRLTVV.

V usage is TRBV7-8 and J usage is TRBJ2-7, with 14 bases matching TRBD2. V gave up 0 bases and J gave up 4 bases; unmatched junction bases: 2. The CDR3 extends over 16 amino acids. The germline gives CDR1 SGHVS, CDR2 FQNEAQ. CDR3 amino acids: CASSLARLAGGYEQYF. In DNA, the CDR3 is TGTGCCAGCAGCTTAGCTCGACTAGCGGGAGGGTACGAGCAGTACTTC. Together with reference TRBV7-8 and TRBJ2-7, the CDR3 gives the full variable domain: GAGVSQSPRYKVAKRGQDVALRCDPISGHVSLFWYQQALGQGPEFLTYFQNEAQLDKSGLPSDRFFAERPEGSVSTLKIQRTQQEDSAVYLCASSLARLAGGYEQYFGPGTRLTVT.

The chain has TRBV5-1 and TRBJ1-1; 9 bases fit TRBD1. The V gene's germline CDR1 is SGHRS and CDR2 YFSETQ. The CDR3 is 18 residues long. The V segment lost 0 bases and the J segment 1 base; nucleotides outside the gene matches: 10. The CDR3 is CASSLVGLLQGANTEAFF. The CDR3 coding sequence is TGCGCCAGCAGCTTGGTTGGGTTGTTACAGGGGGCGAACACTGAAGCTTTCTTT.

The chain recombines TRBV27 with TRBJ1-2; 8 bases line up with TRBD1. The length of the CDR3 is 17 residues. CDR1 is MNHEY and CDR2 is SMNVEV in the germline V gene (reference sequence). Trimming removed 3 bases from V and 6 bases from J; junction bases left unmatched: 15. In DNA, the CDR3 is TGTGCCAGCAGTTTCCTACAGCCGAGACAGGGGAAAGATGGCTACACCTTC. Protein product: CASSFLQPRQGKDGYTF.

J is TRBJ1-3 and V is TRBV4-3, with D perhaps TRBD1 (6 bases). The germline gives CDR1 LGHNA, CDR2 YSLEER. This CDR3 is built from 15 residues. V lost 3 bases, J lost 2 bases, and 11 bases lay in between. CDR3 in amino acids: CASSHLGGAGNTIYF. The CDR3 coding sequence is TGCGCCAGCAGCCACTTAGGGGGTGCTGGAAACACCATATATTTT.

This rearrangement joins TRBV5-1 to TRBJ1-2, with D perhaps TRBD1 (5 bases). Per germline, CDR1 SGHRS and CDR2 YFSETQ. The germline V and J ends were trimmed by 1 base and 6 bases, with 16 bases remaining between them. The CDR3 is made up of 15 amino acids. For the CDR3, the DNA is TGCGCCAGCAGCTTGTACCCAGGGAGGGTAGATGGCTACACCTTC. Its translation: CASSLYPGRVDGYTF.

The chain employs TRBV6-4 and TRBJ2-1; 9 nucleotides align to TRBD1. The trim removed 3 bases at V and 8 bases at J, leaving 8 bases unmatched. The CDR3 is 15 amino acids. Germline lookup yields CDR1 MRHNA and CDR2 SNTAGT. The CDR3 DNA follows: TGTGCCAGCAGTGAGACGACAGGGGGGAGGGATGAGCAGTTCTTC. Encoded protein: CASSETTGGRDEQFF.

The chain has TRBV13 and TRBJ2-1, with D perhaps TRBD1 (6 bases). CDR3 size: 20 residues. Germline V lookup: CDR1 PRHDT, CDR2 FYEKMQ (reference sequence). V was trimmed by 2 bases and J by 0 bases, leaving 23 bases between them. CDR3 in amino acids: CASSLRDIGNDLFSYNEQFF. The CDR3, as DNA: TGTGCCAGCAGCTTACGGGACATAGGGAACGATCTCTTCTCCTACAATGAGCAGTTCTTC.

This chain joins TRBV5-1 and TRBJ1-2, with a weak D call TRBD1 (6 bases). This CDR3 is 17 amino acids long. The V end was cut by 3 bases, the J end by 6 bases, with 24 bases between. Germline CDR1 and CDR2: SGHRS and YFSETQ. CDR3 nucleotide sequence: TGCGCCAGCAGCTCCCCCCTCGGCAGGGGCGTATTTCATGGCTACACCTTC. Amino acids: CASSSPLGRGVFHGYTF.

This rearrangement joins TRBV7-8 to TRBJ2-1, with 14 positions matching TRBD2. CDR1 and CDR2 from the germline V gene are SGHVS and FQNEAQ. V was pared by 5 bases and J by 5 bases, with 5 bases of the junction left unmatched. CDR3 length equals 16 residues. Written as DNA, the CDR3 is TGTGCCAGCAGCCAGGGACTAGCGGGAGACCACAATGAGCAGTTCTTC. This sequence encodes CASSQGLAGDHNEQFF.

This clone is a singleton in its sample. The rearrangement links TRBV27 to TRBJ1-2; D may be TRBD1 (6 bases). V lost 3 bases to trimming and J lost 1 base, with 15 bases between them. The CDR3 is 16 residues long. The germline V gene encodes CDR1 MNHEY and CDR2 SMNVEV (reference sequence). The CDR3 region is CASSLRGNRDNYGYTF. Here the CDR3 DNA reads TGTGCCAGCAGTTTGCGTGGGAACAGGGATAACTATGGCTACACCTTC.

The sample holds one count of this clone. The chain employs TRBV4-3 and TRBJ2-1; TRBD2 agrees at 14 bases. Trimming cost V 3 bases and J 7 bases; bases outside gene matches: 2. The CDR3 runs 15 residues. The germline V gene encodes CDR1 LGHNA and CDR2 YSLEER. The CDR3 DNA sequence: TGCGCCAGCAGCCAGGGGACTAGCGGGAGAAATGAGCAGTTCTTC. Translating it yields CASSQGTSGRNEQFF.

The V and J genes are TRBV28 and TRBJ2-6; D call uncertain. CDR3 length: 13 residues. Per germline, CDR1 MDHEN and CDR2 SYDVKM. With 2 bases removed from V and 5 bases from J, the gap between germline ends came to 4 bases. In DNA, the CDR3 is TGTGCCAGCAGTTTACCGTGGGCCAACGTCCTGACTTTC. Residues: CASSLPWANVLTF.

The rearrangement joins TRBV2 to TRBJ2-3; a possible D gene is TRBD1 (6 bases). Between the trimmed V and J ends, which lost 2 bases and 2 bases, there was a span of 11 bases. This CDR3 has 15 amino acids. Looked up from germline, CDR1 is SNHLY and CDR2 is FYNNEI. The CDR3 sequence is CASSEPPGVTDTQYF. For the CDR3, the DNA is TGTGCCAGCAGTGAACCCCCAGGGGTCACAGATACGCAGTATTTT.

J is TRBJ1-1 and V is TRBV7-3; D may be TRBD1 (6 bases). V gave up 0 bases and J gave up 3 bases, with 11 bases separating them. CDR3 length equals 15 residues. Germline CDR1 and CDR2: SGHTA and FQGTGA. CDR3 loop: CASSLTTGMDTEAFF. The CDR3 DNA reads TGTGCCAGCAGCTTAACTACAGGGATGGACACTGAAGCTTTCTTT. Full variable domain (rest looked up from reference TRBV7-3 and TRBJ1-1): GAGVSQTPSNKVTEKGKYVELRCDPISGHTALYWYRQSLGQGPEFLIYFQGTGAADDSGLPNDRFFAVRPEGSVSTLKIQRTERGDSAVYLCASSLTTGMDTEAFFGQGTRLTVV.

J is TRBJ2-5 and V is TRBV19; D might be TRBD2 (5 bases). The germline V gene has CDR1 LNHDA and CDR2 SQIVND (reference sequence). The CDR3 covers 14 residues. V was pared by 2 bases and J by 1 base, with 8 bases between. As DNA, the CDR3 is TGTGCCAGTAGTATAAGAGGACTCCAAGAGACCCAGTACTTC. This gives the protein CASSIRGLQETQYF.

V is TRBV27 and J is TRBJ2-7; possible D gene TRBD2, 7 bases. This CDR3 contains 14 residues. Germline CDR1 MNHEY, CDR2 SMNVEV (reference sequence). Trimming pared 0 bases from V and 6 bases from J, leaving 12 bases between. CDR3 loop: CASSLSGGGGEQYF. Written as DNA, the CDR3 is TGTGCCAGCAGTTTATCGGGGGGAGGGGGCGAGCAGTACTTC.

The chain recombines TRBV13 with TRBJ1-2; 10 bases align to TRBD1. CDR3 length: 17 amino acids. CDR1 is PRHDT, CDR2 FYEKMQ, per germline (reference sequence). J was trimmed by 4 bases and V by 5 bases; bases with no gene match: 13. In DNA form, the CDR3 reads TGTGCCAGCAGCGAGCTCTTTGACAGGGGGCATACCTATGGCTACACCTTC. Translating gives CASSELFDRGHTYGYTF.

This CDR3 is CASSGTSGTHEQYF. CDR3 coding DNA: TGTGCCAGCAGTGGAACTAGCGGGACCCACGAGCAGTACTTC. The J gene is TRBJ2-7, the V gene TRBV6-1, with TRBD2 matching over 10 bases. The CDR3 is made up of 14 amino acids. Germline lookup yields CDR1 MNHNS and CDR2 SASEGT. J lost 5 bases, V lost 4 bases, and 5 bases had no gene match.